This entry lists 30 T cell receptor beta chains sequenced from one sample in a study of blood T cell repertoires in COVID-19. TCRdb's copy holds only in-frame clones and misses some; the assay was immunoSEQ multiplex PCR. This sample has hundreds of thousands of clones; approximately 90% occur once, and the top ten carry approximately 0.3%. The sample consisted of peripheral blood. The receptor set was obtained from a woman aged 18-29 years with acute or convalescent COVID-19.

This clone was found a few times. The sample has other DNA sequences that encode this CDR3 too. The rearrangement links TRBV2 to TRBJ2-7; maybe TRBD1 (5 bases). V was shortened by 4 bases and J by 3 bases, with 7 bases between the two germline ends. The CDR3 is 12 amino acids. CDR1 is SNHLY, CDR2 FYNNEI, per germline. CDR3: CASSGQIYEQYF. CDR3 coding DNA: TGTGCCAGCAGTGGACAGATCTACGAGCAGTACTTC.

This rearrangement joins TRBV19 to TRBJ2-5, with 8 bases matching TRBD1. Germline V gives CDR1 LNHDA, CDR2 SQIVND (reference sequence). The V and J ends lost 6 bases and 5 bases, in that order; junction bases with no gene match: 5. The CDR3 has 13 residues. CDR3 amino acids: CASRGTGGETQYF. CDR3 coding DNA: TGTGCCAGTAGGGGCACAGGGGGGGAGACCCAGTACTTC.

This chain connects TRBV24-1 to TRBJ2-1; possible D gene TRBD2, 5 bases. From germline, CDR1 is KGHDR and CDR2 SFDVKD. Trimming removed 1 base from V and 5 bases from J, with 8 bases in between. The CDR3 covers 14 residues. CDR3 loop: CATSDLGRDNEQFF. The CDR3, as DNA: TGTGCCACCAGTGATTTAGGGCGGGACAATGAGCAGTTCTTC.

The chain has TRBV19 and TRBJ1-3, with 7 bases identical to TRBD1. V was pared by 5 bases and J by 2 bases, with 15 bases of the junction left unmatched. From germline, CDR1 is LNHDA and CDR2 SQIVND (reference sequence). The CDR3 contains 18 residues. CDR3 nucleotide sequence: TGTGCCAGTAGTGTGCCGATGGGCAGGGGGACTCCTGGAAACACCATATATTTT. It is translated as CASSVPMGRGTPGNTIYF.

The gene calls are TRBV4-1 and TRBJ1-4; TRBD1 is a possible D gene (5 bases). This CDR3 spans 15 amino acids. The V gene lost 2 bases and the J gene lost 7 bases, with 14 bases spanning the gap. Germline loops: CDR1 MGHRA, CDR2 YSYEKL. The CDR3, as DNA: TGCGCCAGCAGCCAAACCCCGGGGGGGAGTGAAAAACTGTTTTTT. The encoded protein is CASSQTPGGSEKLFF.

The chain employs TRBV6-6 and TRBJ1-4; 10 nucleotides line up with TRBD1. The CDR3 loop spans 16 amino acids. Germline trimming cut 0 bases from V and 6 bases from J; bases unmatched to any gene: 4. Germline CDR1 reads MNHNY; CDR2 reads SVGAGI (reference sequence). The CDR3 reads CASSYSPGTGDEKLFF. The DNA for the CDR3 is TGTGCCAGCAGTTACTCACCCGGGACAGGGGATGAAAAACTGTTTTTT.

The table lists this clone with a few counts. The DNA of the CDR3 is TGTGCCAGCAGCCAATCCGGGACACGGGTCTTCGGGGAGCTGTTTTTT. This gives the protein CASSQSGTRVFGELFF. The rearrangement links TRBV3-1 (or the pseudogene TRBV3-2) to TRBJ2-2, with D possibly being TRBD1 (6 bases). V shed 2 bases and J shed 7 bases, with 17 bases lying between them. The V gene's germline CDR1 is LGHDT and CDR2 YNNKEL (reference sequence). The CDR3 sequence is 16 residues long.

The rearrangement joins TRBV7-9 to TRBJ2-7; TRBD1 is a possible D gene (6 bases). Germline V gives CDR1 SEHNR, CDR2 FQNEAQ (reference sequence). The CDR3 has 15 amino acids. Trimming took 4 bases from V and 4 from J, leaving 17 bases between them. The CDR3 sequence: CASSSSGVTGYEQYF. CDR3 coding DNA: TGTGCCAGCAGCTCCTCAGGGGTGACGGGTTACGAGCAGTACTTC.

This chain connects TRBV19 to TRBJ2-2, with 8 positions matching TRBD1. The ends lost 10 bases at V and 6 bases at J; junction bases unmatched: 4. CDR3 size: 12 residues. CDR1 and CDR2 (germline): LNHDA, SQIVND (reference sequence). The CDR3 spells CATDREAGELFF. The CDR3 nucleotides are TGTGCCACGGACAGGGAAGCCGGGGAGCTGTTTTTT.

This chain connects TRBV19 to TRBJ1-1, with 7 nucleotides matching TRBD1. Germline assignment: CDR1 LNHDA and CDR2 SQIVND (reference sequence). The CDR3 spans 12 residues. Unmatched junction bases numbered 7, after V lost 10 bases and J lost 5 bases. CDR3 in DNA: TGTGCCACAAAACAGGGGTGGACTGAAGCTTTCTTT. This encodes CATKQGWTEAFF.

Notes on this clone: The same CDR3 arises from other DNA sequences in this sample as well. The V call is TRBV6-5, the J call TRBJ1-5, with D perhaps matching TRBD1 (5 bases). Trimming stripped 2 bases from V and 1 base from J, with 6 bases between. The CDR3 is made up of 14 amino acids. Germline-derived CDR1 and CDR2 are MNHEY and SVGAGI. For the CDR3, the DNA is TGTGCCAGCAGTTACCGGGGGAGCAATCAGCCCCAGCATTTT. As protein: CASSYRGSNQPQHF.

Points on this clone: At one end the junction does not follow the germline gene, possibly because of a read error. The J gene is TRBJ2-3, the V gene TRBV6-4; TRBD2 might be the D (5 bases). The CDR3 extends over 15 amino acids. The germline CDR1 and CDR2 sequences are MRHNA and SNTAGT. CDR3 coding DNA: TGTGCCAGCAGTGACAGTCCCGCTAGCACGGATACGCAGTATTTT. It encodes CASSDSPASTDTQYF.

The chain combines TRBV7-6 with TRBJ2-3, with 9 bases that match TRBD1. Unmatched junction bases numbered 8, after V lost 5 bases and J lost 2 bases. This CDR3 has 16 amino acids. The germline gives CDR1 SGHVS, CDR2 FNYEAQ. The chain's CDR3 is CASSLTGTGITDTQYF. DNA of the CDR3: TGTGCCAGCAGCCTAACCGGGACAGGGATCACAGATACGCAGTATTTT. Together with reference TRBV7-6 and TRBJ2-3, the CDR3 gives the full variable domain: GAGVSQSPRYKVTKRGQDVALRCDPISGHVSLYWYRQALGQGPEFLTYFNYEAQQDKSGLPNDRFSAERPEGSISTLTIQRTEQRDSAMYRCASSLTGTGITDTQYFGPGTRLTVL.

This chain's CDR3 is CASRGRDRTNYGYTF. The DNA of the CDR3 is TGTGCCAGCAGGGGCCGGGACAGGACCAACTATGGCTACACCTTC. The chain uses TRBV28 and TRBJ1-2, with 8 bases identical to TRBD1. The ends lost 6 bases at V and 2 bases at J; junction bases unmatched: 8. The CDR3 loop spans 15 amino acids. Germline CDR1 reads MDHEN; CDR2 reads SYDVKM.

The chain joins TRBV19 to TRBJ2-5; D is perhaps TRBD2 (5 bases). V lost 0 bases, J lost 6 bases, and 11 bases lay in between. The germline V gene has CDR1 LNHDA and CDR2 SQIVND (reference sequence). The CDR3 extends over 14 amino acids. The CDR3: CASSIDREGKTQYF. Here the CDR3 DNA reads TGTGCCAGTAGTATAGATCGGGAAGGCAAGACCCAGTACTTC.

For the CDR3, the DNA is TGTGCCGGCTCAGCCCGGGGATCCGGGGAGCTGTTTTTT. It translates to CAGSARGSGELFF. V is TRBV19 and J is TRBJ2-2, with D maybe TRBD2 (5 bases). Trimming took 11 bases from V and 6 from J, leaving 16 bases between them. CDR1 LNHDA and CDR2 SQIVND come from the germline V gene (reference sequence). The CDR3 covers 13 residues. Full variable domain (outside the CDR3, taken from reference TRBV19 and TRBJ2-2): DGGITQSPKYLFRKEGQNVTLSCEQNLNHDAMYWYRQDPGQGLRLIYYSQIVNDFQKGDIAEGYSVSREKKESFPLTVTSAQKNPTAFYLCAGSARGSGELFFGEGSRLTVL.

The V and J genes are TRBV6-5 and TRBJ1-1; tentative D call: TRBD1 (6 bases). CDR3 length: 14 residues. Trimming removed 6 bases from V and 0 bases from J, with 11 bases in between. Germline CDR1 and CDR2: MNHEY and SVGAGI. CDR3: CASRHGQMNTEAFF. The CDR3 DNA reads TGTGCCAGCAGGCATGGACAGATGAACACTGAAGCTTTCTTT.

The genes are TRBV25-1 and TRBJ2-2; TRBD1 agrees at 9 bases. There are 17 residues in the CDR3. Germline CDR1 reads MGHDK; CDR2 reads SYGVNS. The V segment lost 3 bases and the J segment 6 bases; nucleotides outside the gene matches: 11. CDR3 protein: CASSDGGGQGFPGELFF. CDR3 bases: TGTGCCAGCAGTGATGGAGGGGGACAGGGTTTCCCCGGGGAGCTGTTTTTT.

The chain employs TRBV24-1 and TRBJ1-1; a possible D gene is TRBD1 (5 bases). The V and J ends lost 5 bases and 5 bases respectively, with 14 bases between them. Germline V CDR1 and CDR2: KGHDR, SFDVKD. The CDR3 sequence is 14 residues long. The CDR3 nucleotides are TGTGCCACCAGTGGAGGCAGGGTAGGGACTGAAGCTTTCTTT. As protein: CATSGGRVGTEAFF.

The V gene is TRBV9, the J gene TRBJ1-1, with a weak D call TRBD1 (5 bases). V was clipped by 2 bases and J by 6 bases, with 14 bases between them. The V gene's germline CDR1 is SGDLS and CDR2 YYNGEE. The CDR3 sequence is 14 residues long. CDR3 amino acids: CASSVGQGISEAFF. DNA of the CDR3: TGTGCCAGCAGCGTGGGCCAGGGAATCTCTGAAGCTTTCTTT.

The chain carries TRBV4-2 and TRBJ2-1, with a possible D match to TRBD2 (6 bases). Trimming took 6 bases from V and 10 from J, leaving 16 bases between them. The CDR3 extends over 13 amino acids. Looked up from germline, CDR1 is LGHNA and CDR2 is YNFKEQ. For the CDR3, the DNA is TGTGCCAGCAGGGAGATGGGAGGTGAGGAGCAGTTCTTC. This translates into CASREMGGEEQFF.

CDR3 in amino acids: CATSDRQGNTGELFF. The CDR3 DNA is TGTGCCACCAGTGATCGACAGGGCAACACCGGGGAGCTGTTTTTT. The J gene is TRBJ2-2, the V gene TRBV24-1, with 7 bases identical to TRBD1. The trim removed 3 bases at V and 2 bases at J, leaving 2 bases unmatched. CDR1 and CDR2 (germline): KGHDR, SFDVKD. The CDR3 loop spans 15 amino acids.

The rearrangement links TRBV27 to TRBJ2-3, with 10 bases aligning to TRBD2. The junction had 7 bases not matched to a gene; V was cut back by 5 bases and J by 2 bases. From germline, CDR1 is MNHEY and CDR2 SMNVEV (reference sequence). This CDR3 spans 16 amino acids. The CDR3 loop is CASSPHLAGDTDTQYF. The CDR3 region has the DNA TGTGCCAGCAGTCCCCACCTAGCGGGGGACACAGATACGCAGTATTTT.

The rearrangement joins TRBV5-4 to TRBJ2-5, with D perhaps TRBD1 (6 bases). Deletions cut 4 bases from V and 2 bases from J, with 15 bases between. Germline V gives CDR1 SGHNT, CDR2 YYREEE (reference sequence). This CDR3 contains 15 residues. The CDR3 region has the DNA TGTGCCAGCAGCCCGTGGACAGAGGTTCAAGAGACCCAGTACTTC. It is translated as CASSPWTEVQETQYF.

This chain uses TRBV5-4 with TRBJ2-7; D is uncertain. The germline V and J ends were trimmed by 2 bases and 0 bases, with 12 bases remaining between them. Germline V CDR1 and CDR2: SGHNT, YYREEE (reference sequence). This CDR3 contains 15 residues. The CDR3 sequence: CASSFRGRTSYEQYF. The DNA of the CDR3 is TGTGCCAGCAGCTTTCGTGGGCGTACCTCCTACGAGCAGTACTTC.

The chain joins TRBV9 to TRBJ2-1; TRBD2 aligns across 9 bases. The CDR3 runs to 17 residues. V lost 0 bases, J lost 4 bases, and 8 bases stayed unmatched. Germline V lookup: CDR1 SGDLS, CDR2 YYNGEE. Here the CDR3 DNA reads TGTGCCAGCAGCGTAGTGGGGACGCGGGGGGGATACAATGAGCAGTTCTTC. Its translation is CASSVVGTRGGYNEQFF.

The chain recombines TRBV6-2 or TRBV6-3 with TRBJ1-1; the match to TRBD1 covers 8 bases. Trimming at V came to 4 bases and at J to 1 base, leaving 2 bases not matched to a gene. CDR1 and CDR2 from the germline V gene are MNHEY and SVGEGT. This CDR3 has 14 amino acids. The CDR3 DNA is TGTGCCAGCAGTTCCAGGGGGCAGAACACTGAAGCTTTCTTT. Translated: CASSSRGQNTEAFF.

The V call is TRBV6-6, the J call TRBJ1-2; a possible D gene is TRBD1 (6 bases). The CDR3 loop spans 16 amino acids. Germline CDR1 MNHNY, CDR2 SVGAGI (reference sequence). V was pared by 5 bases and J by 0 bases, with 16 bases between. CDR3 amino acids: CASSGQPDRPNYGYTF. Written as DNA, the CDR3 is TGTGCCAGCAGTGGACAGCCCGACCGCCCTAACTATGGCTACACCTTC.

The CDR3 reads CSGGQYTEAFF. CDR3 DNA sequence: TGCAGCGGGGGACAGTACACTGAAGCTTTCTTT. The J gene is TRBJ1-1, the V gene TRBV29-1; 7 positions agree with TRBD1. J lost 3 bases, V lost 7 bases, and 2 bases had no gene match. This CDR3 spans 11 amino acids. Germline V CDR1 and CDR2: SQVTM, ANQGSEA.

This sequence joins TRBV9 and TRBJ2-1; 8 positions match TRBD2. V dropped 4 bases and J dropped 0; count of bases not matched to a gene: 12. This CDR3 is built from 18 residues. The germline CDR1 and CDR2 sequences are SGDLS and YYNGEE. The CDR3 here is CASSPHAGGTSSYNEQFF. In DNA form, the CDR3 reads TGTGCCAGCAGCCCCCATGCGGGGGGAACGAGCTCCTACAATGAGCAGTTCTTC.